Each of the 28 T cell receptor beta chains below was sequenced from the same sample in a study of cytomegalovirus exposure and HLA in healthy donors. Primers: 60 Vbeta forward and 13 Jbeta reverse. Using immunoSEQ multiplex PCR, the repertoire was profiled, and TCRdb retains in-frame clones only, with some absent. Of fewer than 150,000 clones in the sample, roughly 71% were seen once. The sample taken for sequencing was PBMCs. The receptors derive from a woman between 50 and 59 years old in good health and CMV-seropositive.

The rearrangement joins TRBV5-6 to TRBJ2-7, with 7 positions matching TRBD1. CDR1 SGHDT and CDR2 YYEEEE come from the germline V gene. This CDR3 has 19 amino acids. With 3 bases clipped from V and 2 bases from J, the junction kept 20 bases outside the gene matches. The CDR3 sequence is CASSSLTLRQGALTYEQYF. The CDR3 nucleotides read TGTGCCAGCAGCTCTTTAACGTTACGACAGGGAGCTTTAACCTACGAGCAGTACTTC.

The CDR3 DNA reads TGCGCCAGCAGCTTGGGCCTTGGCGGCTACACCTTC. It yields the protein CASSLGLGGYTF. The chain joins TRBV5-1 to TRBJ1-2; D not certain. Trimming removed 0 bases at V and 8 bases at J, with 8 bases between. This CDR3 comprises 12 residues. CDR1 is SGHRS, CDR2 YFSETQ, per germline.

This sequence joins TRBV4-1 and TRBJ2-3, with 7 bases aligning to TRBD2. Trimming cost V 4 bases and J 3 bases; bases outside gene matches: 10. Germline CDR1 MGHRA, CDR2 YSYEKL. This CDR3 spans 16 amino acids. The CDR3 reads CASSLGTRLATDTQYF. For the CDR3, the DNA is TGCGCCAGCAGCCTTGGGACGAGACTAGCAACAGATACGCAGTATTTT.

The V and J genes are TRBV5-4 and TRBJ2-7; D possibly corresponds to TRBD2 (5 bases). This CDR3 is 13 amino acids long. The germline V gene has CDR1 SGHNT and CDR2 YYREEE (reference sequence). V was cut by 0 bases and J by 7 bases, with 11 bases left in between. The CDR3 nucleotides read TGTGCCAGCAGCTTGGACGGAGGAATGGAGCAGTACTTC. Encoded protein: CASSLDGGMEQYF.

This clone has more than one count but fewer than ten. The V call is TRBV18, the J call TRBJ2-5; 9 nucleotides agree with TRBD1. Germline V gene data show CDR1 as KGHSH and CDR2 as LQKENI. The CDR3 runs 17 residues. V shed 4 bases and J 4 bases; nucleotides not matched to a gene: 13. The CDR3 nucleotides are TGTGCCAGCTCACTGACAGGGGGTCCGCATTTGGGAGAGACCCAGTACTTC. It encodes CASSLTGGPHLGETQYF.

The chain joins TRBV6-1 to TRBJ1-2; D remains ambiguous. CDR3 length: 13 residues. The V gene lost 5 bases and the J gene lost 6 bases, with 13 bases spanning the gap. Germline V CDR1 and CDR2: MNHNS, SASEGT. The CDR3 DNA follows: TGTGCCAGCAGTAGATCGGCAGGCGATGGCTACACCTTC. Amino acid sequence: CASSRSAGDGYTF.

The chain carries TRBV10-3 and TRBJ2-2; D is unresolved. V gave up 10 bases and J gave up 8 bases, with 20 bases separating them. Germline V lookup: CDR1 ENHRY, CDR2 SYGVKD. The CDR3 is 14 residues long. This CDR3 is CATAETLGFGELFF. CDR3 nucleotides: TGTGCCACCGCGGAAACCTTAGGTTTTGGGGAGCTGTTTTTT.

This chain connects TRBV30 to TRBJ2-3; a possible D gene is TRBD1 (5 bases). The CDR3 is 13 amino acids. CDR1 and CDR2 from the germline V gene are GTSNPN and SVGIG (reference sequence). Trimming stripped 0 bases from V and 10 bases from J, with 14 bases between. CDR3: CAWSVQAGLAQYF. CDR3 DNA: TGTGCCTGGAGTGTACAGGCCGGTCTGGCGCAGTATTTT.

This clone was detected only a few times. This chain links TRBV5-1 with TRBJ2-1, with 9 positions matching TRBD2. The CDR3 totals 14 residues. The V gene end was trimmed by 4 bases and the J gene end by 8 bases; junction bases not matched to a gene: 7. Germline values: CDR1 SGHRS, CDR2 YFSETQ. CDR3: CASSRAGGIDEQFF. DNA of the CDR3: TGCGCCAGCAGCAGGGCGGGGGGGATCGATGAGCAGTTCTTC.

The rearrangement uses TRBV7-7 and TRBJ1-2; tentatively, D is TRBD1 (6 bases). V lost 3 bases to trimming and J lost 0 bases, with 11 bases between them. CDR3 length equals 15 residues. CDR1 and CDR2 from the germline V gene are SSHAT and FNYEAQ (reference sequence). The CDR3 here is CASSFWGRPNYGYTF. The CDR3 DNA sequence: TGTGCCAGCAGCTTCTGGGGGCGGCCTAACTATGGCTACACCTTC.

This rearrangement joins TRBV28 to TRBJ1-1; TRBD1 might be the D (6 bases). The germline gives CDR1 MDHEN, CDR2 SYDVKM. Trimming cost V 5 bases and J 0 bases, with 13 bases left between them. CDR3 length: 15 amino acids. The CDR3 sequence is CASSPPTGLNTEAFF. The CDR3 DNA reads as TGTGCCAGCAGTCCGCCGACAGGTCTGAACACTGAAGCTTTCTTT. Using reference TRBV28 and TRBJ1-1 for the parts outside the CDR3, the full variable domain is DVKVTQSSRYLVKRTGEKVFLECVQDMDHENMFWYRQDPGLGLRLIYFSYDVKMKEKGDIPEGYSVSREKKERFSLILESASTNQTSMYLCASSPPTGLNTEAFFGQGTRLTVV.

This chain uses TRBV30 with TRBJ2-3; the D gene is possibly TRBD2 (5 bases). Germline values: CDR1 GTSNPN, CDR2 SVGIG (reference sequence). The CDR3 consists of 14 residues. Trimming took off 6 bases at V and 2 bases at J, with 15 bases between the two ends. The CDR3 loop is CACLTGSSTDTQYF. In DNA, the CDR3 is TGTGCCTGCTTGACGGGGTCCTCCACAGATACGCAGTATTTT. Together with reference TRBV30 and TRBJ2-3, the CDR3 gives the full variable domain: SQTIHQWPATLVQPVGSPLSLECTVEGTSNPNLYWYRQAAGRGLQLLFYSVGIGQISSEVPQNLSASRPQDRQFILSSKKLLLSDSGFYLCACLTGSSTDTQYFGPGTRLTVL.

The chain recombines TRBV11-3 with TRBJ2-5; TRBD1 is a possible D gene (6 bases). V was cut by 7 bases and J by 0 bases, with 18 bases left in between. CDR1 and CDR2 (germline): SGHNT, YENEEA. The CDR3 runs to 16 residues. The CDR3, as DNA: TGTGCCAGCACCCCCACCGGGACATGGTACCAAGAGACCCAGTACTTC. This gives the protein CASTPTGTWYQETQYF.

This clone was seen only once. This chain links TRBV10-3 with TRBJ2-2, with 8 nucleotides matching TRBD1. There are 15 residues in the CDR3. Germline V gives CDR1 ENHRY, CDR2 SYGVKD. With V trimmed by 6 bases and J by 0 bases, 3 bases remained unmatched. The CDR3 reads CAIRGTGTNTGELFF. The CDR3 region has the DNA TGTGCCATCAGGGGGACAGGAACGAACACCGGGGAGCTGTTTTTT.

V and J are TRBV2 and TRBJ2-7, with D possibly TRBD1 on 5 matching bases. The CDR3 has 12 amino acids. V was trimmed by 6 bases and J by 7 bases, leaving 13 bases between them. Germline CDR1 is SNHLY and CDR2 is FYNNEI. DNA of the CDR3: TGTGCCAGCAGGGTATCAGGGTCAGAGCAGTACTTC. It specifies CASRVSGSEQYF.

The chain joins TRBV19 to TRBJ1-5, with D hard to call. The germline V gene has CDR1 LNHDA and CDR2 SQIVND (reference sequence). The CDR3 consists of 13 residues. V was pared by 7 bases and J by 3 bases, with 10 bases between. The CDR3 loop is CASKNSFNQPQHF. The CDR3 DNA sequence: TGTGCCAGTAAAAACTCGTTCAATCAGCCCCAGCATTTT.

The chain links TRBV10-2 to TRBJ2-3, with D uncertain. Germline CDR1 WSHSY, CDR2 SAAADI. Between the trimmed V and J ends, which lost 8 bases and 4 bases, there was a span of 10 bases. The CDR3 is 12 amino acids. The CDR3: CASSPQSDTQYF. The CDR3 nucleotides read TGCGCCAGCTCCCCCCAGTCAGATACGCAGTATTTT.

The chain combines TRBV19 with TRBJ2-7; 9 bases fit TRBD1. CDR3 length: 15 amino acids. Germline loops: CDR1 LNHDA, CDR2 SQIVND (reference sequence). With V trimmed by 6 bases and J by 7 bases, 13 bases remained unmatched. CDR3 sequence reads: CASSPGQGSVREQYF. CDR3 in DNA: TGTGCCAGTAGCCCAGGACAGGGGAGCGTCAGAGAGCAGTACTTC. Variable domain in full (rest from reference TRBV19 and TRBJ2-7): DGGITQSPKYLFRKEGQNVTLSCEQNLNHDAMYWYRQDPGQGLRLIYYSQIVNDFQKGDIAEGYSVSREKKESFPLTVTSAQKNPTAFYLCASSPGQGSVREQYFGPGTRLTVT.

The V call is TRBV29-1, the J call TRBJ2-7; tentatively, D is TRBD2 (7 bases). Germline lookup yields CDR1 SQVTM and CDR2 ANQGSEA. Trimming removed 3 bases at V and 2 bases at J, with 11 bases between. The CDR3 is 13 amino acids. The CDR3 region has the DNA TGCAGCGTTGAGAGGGGGGGAACCTACGAGCAGTACTTC. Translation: CSVERGGTYEQYF.

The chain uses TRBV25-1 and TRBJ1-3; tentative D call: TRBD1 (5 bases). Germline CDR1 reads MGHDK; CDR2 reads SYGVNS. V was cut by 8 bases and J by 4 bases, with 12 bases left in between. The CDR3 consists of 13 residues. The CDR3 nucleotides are TGTGCCAGCGGGGCCCCTGACGGAAACACCATATATTTT. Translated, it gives CASGAPDGNTIYF.

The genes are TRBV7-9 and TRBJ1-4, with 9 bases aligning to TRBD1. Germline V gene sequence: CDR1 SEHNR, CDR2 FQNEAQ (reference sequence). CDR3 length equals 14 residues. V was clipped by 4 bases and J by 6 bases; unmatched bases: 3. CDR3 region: CASSYTGGDEKLFF. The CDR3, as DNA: TGTGCCAGCAGCTATACAGGGGGCGATGAAAAACTGTTTTTT.

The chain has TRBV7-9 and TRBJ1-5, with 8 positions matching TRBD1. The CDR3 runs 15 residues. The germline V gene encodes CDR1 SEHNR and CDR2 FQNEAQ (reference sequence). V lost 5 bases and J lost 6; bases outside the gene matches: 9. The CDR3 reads CASSDGQGGLQPQHF. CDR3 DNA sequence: TGTGCCAGCAGCGACGGACAGGGCGGCCTTCAGCCCCAGCATTTT.

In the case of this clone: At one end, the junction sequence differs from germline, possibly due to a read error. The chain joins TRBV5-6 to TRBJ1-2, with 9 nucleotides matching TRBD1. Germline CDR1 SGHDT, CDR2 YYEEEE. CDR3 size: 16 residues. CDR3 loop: CARSPGTGRTNYGYTF. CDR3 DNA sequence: TGTGCCCGCAGCCCGGGGACAGGGAGGACTAACTATGGCTACACCTTC.

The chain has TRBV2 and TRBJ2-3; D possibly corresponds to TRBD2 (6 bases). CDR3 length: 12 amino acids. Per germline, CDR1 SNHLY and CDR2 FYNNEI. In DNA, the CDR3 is TGTGCTACCGGGACTGAGGGGGATACGCAGTATTTT. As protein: CATGTEGDTQYF.

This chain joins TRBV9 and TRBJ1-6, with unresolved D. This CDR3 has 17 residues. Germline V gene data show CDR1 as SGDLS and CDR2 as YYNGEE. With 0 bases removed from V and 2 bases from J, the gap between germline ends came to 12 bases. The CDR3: CASSVGPRVTYNSPLHF. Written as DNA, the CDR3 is TGTGCCAGCAGCGTAGGCCCCCGGGTCACCTATAATTCACCCCTCCACTTT.

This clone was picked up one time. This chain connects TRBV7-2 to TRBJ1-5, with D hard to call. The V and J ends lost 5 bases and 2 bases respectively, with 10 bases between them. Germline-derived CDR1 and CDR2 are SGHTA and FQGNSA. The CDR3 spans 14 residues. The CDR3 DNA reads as TGTGCCAGCAGCCGAGGGATGGGCAATCAGCCCCAGCATTTT. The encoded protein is CASSRGMGNQPQHF.

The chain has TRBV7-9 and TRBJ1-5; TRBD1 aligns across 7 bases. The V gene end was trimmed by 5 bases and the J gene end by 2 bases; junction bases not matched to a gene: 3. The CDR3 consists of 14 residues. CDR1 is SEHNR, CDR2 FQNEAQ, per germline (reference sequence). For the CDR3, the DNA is TGTGCCAGCAGCGCTACAGGGGGCAATCAGCCCCAGCATTTT. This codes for CASSATGGNQPQHF.

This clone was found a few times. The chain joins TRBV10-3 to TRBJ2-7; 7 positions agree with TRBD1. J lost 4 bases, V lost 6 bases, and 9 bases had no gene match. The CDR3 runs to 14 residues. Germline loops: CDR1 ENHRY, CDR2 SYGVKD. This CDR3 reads CAIRSPGQTYEQYF. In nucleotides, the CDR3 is TGTGCCATCAGAAGTCCGGGACAGACATACGAGCAGTACTTC.